This T cell receptor beta chain was identified during a study of somatic mutations in cytotoxic T cells in rheumatoid arthritis. Study at large: Among the T-cell populations stained with V beta antibodies, some were separated by flow sorting at nearly 100% purity, including V beta1+ cells whose TCRB was sequenced.

Profiled with immunoSEQ multiplex PCR; TCRdb holds only in-frame clones, not every one. The profile shows around 16,000 clones, approximately 75% of them singletons. Trimming took off 4 bases at V and 3 bases at J, with 6 bases between the two ends. This CDR3 is built from 12 residues. The germline CDR1 and CDR2 sequences are MNHEY and SVGAGI. By share of the sample, this clone is medium-sized. As yet, its antigen is unknown. Findings and caveats of the study: Statistically, CD8+ T-cell clonality was not significantly distinct between individuals with rheumatoid arthritis and age-matched healthy controls.

What was sequenced was CD8+ T cells sorted from blood. The TCR originated in an adult with rheumatoid arthritis. This chain uses TRBV6-5 with TRBJ1-2, with D possibly TRBD1 on 5 matching bases. Written as DNA, the CDR3 is TGTGCCAGCAGTTTGGGGGACTATGGCTACACCTTC. It yields the protein CASSLGDYGYTF.